This T cell receptor beta chain stems from a study of shared clonotypes between healthy human individuals. Study-wide points: Sharing across four donors was highest in naive CD4 (roughly 5%) and lowest in memory CD8 (0.4%).

Assay used: immunoSEQ multiplex PCR; TCRdb lists only in-frame clones, some missing. The sample consists of about 580,000 clones, about 98% of them appearing once. Germline loops: CDR1 SQVTM, CDR2 ANQGSEA. This CDR3 is built from 15 residues. V lost 2 bases to trimming and J lost 4 bases, with 15 bases between them. Cells designated naive CD8 were CD45RO-negative and were positively selected for CCR7, with terminally differentiated effector memory CD45RA+ cells excluded. Regarding this clone: Its antigen is still unknown.

Sequenced: naive CD8+ T cells sorted from blood. V and J are TRBV29-1 and TRBJ2-1; D tentatively fits TRBD1 or TRBD2 (5 bases each). The sequence was obtained from a man aged 25-45 years in good health. Written as DNA, the CDR3 is TGCAGCGTTGAAATGGGGGAACAGCTATACAATGAGCAGTTCTTC. The encoded protein is CSVEMGEQLYNEQFF.